This T cell receptor beta chain was found in a study of blood T cell repertoires in COVID-19 (dated by TCRdb to 2020 to 2021). In terms of the full investigation: Samples from collaborators originated in the United States, Italy and Spain and spanned both the acute and convalescent phases of COVID-19. Where available, HLA class I and class II types were taken from metadata supplied by the sample provider and were not determined by assay-based typing. The repertoires were released in a freely available public database meant as a resource for research on the immune response to SARS-CoV-2. The prospective study material was composed of cDNA or gDNA derived from T cells, B-cell-depleted T cells, or PBMCs. A de-identified subject ID, COVID-19 status, age in years and sex were almost always included in the sample metadata. Samples came from the ongoing ImmuneRACE study (first 160 participants) plus 1,254 subjects from 6 global collaborators. The dataset comprised deeply sampled blood TCRbeta repertoires from subjects exposed to, actively infected with, or recovered from COVID-19.

A note on this clone: Its antigen remains unidentified. The input lacks base qualities; no much larger clone sits a single base away.

Results the study describes overall, beyond this receptor: Clinical and demographic metadata were provided uncurated, with the amount varying by source and participant.

In the prospective study, participants were roughly 18 to 90 years old, resided in approximately 25 geographic areas of the United States, and were enrolled through a virtual design. To assign participants to cohorts, the prospective study relied on clinical history that participants themselves reported in a screening survey and a study questionnaire. Exposed participants had been in contact with someone with a PCR-confirmed or clinician-diagnosed COVID-19 case within 2 weeks of study entry. Mobile phlebotomists in the prospective study collected whole blood, serum and a nasopharyngeal or oropharyngeal swab from every participant. Additional blood draws and questionnaires over an approximately two-month period could optionally be provided by prospective study participants. Before DNA extraction, blood samples from the prospective study were shipped at room temperature or frozen. CDR3 length: 15 amino acids, cysteine to phenylalanine. Only the CDR3 part of the read is kept: 45 bases, read in frame from the first base. V loses 6 bases at its end and J loses 5 bases; junction bases beyond the gene matches: 8. CDR1 is given as MNHEY and CDR2 as SVGAGI, both from the germline V gene.

TCRbeta CDR3 regions were amplified from genomic DNA using the immunoSEQ Assay, a bias-controlled multiplex PCR. As for the original processing: The number of nucleated cells in each sample was estimated by amplification of reference gene primers within the assay. To quantify the absolute abundance of each unique TCRbeta CDR3 rearrangement, sequence reads were collapsed and filtered. For each sample, productive Simpson clonality was calculated by taking the square root of Simpson's diversity index across productive rearrangements. The immuneACCESS repertoire file appears here via TCRdb, limited to in-frame rearrangements. These files lack a portion of the clones; in checked studies, under half of the deficit traces to unresolved V genes, and the cause of the others is not known. Clone size and the V and J calls come from that table; the DNA yielded D and trimming. The sample table records about 270,000 clones; about 91% of these occur just once. The ten largest clonotypes hold less than 3.5% of the sample.

The chain is made from TRBV6-5 and TRBJ2-7; 12 central nucleotides agree with TRBD2. The source is a man between 35 and 55 years old who had been exposed to COVID-19. Sample: PBMCs or T cells enriched from blood (not recorded which). The CDR3 amino acid sequence is: CASRPTSGRFDEQYF. The DNA is as follows: TGTGCCAGCAGGCCTACTAGCGGGAGGTTCGACGAGCAGTACTTC.